This TCR beta chain was sequenced in a study of tumor-infiltrating lymphocytes in primary liver carcinoma. cDNA specific to TCR beta was made from roughly 500 ng of total RNA, with a constant-region primer employed for priming. Sequencing libraries for TCR beta derived from three nested multiplex PCR rounds that used slightly modified ARM-PCR. Investigators reported that the first two PCR rounds, at 10 cycles each, used TRBV1-TRBV30 forward primers with a C-beta reverse primer. TCRdb reprocessed the multiplex PCR reads via MiXCR and lists one record per CDR3 protein. The data contain about 23,000 distinct CDR3 sequences, more than 70% of them singletons. Both RNA and DNA were isolated together from around 18-30 mg of bulk tissue that had not been sorted. The patients presented with primary liver carcinoma, which was managed through surgical resection. The CDR3 runs 14 residues. The junction had 12 bases not matched to a gene; V was cut back by 6 bases and J by 7 bases. The germline V gene has CDR1 LGHNA and CDR2 YSLEER.

This clonotype originated in a woman in her thirties with primary liver carcinoma and hepatitis B virus infection. The chain has TRBV4-3 and TRBJ2-7, with TRBD1 matching over 7 bases. The sample was liver tumor tissue from sampling region 5. Specified subset: tumor region T5, tumor centre. The CDR3 loop reads CASSHTDRTGEQYF. Here the CDR3 DNA reads TGCGCCAGCAGTCATACGGACAGGACAGGAGAGCAGTACTTC.